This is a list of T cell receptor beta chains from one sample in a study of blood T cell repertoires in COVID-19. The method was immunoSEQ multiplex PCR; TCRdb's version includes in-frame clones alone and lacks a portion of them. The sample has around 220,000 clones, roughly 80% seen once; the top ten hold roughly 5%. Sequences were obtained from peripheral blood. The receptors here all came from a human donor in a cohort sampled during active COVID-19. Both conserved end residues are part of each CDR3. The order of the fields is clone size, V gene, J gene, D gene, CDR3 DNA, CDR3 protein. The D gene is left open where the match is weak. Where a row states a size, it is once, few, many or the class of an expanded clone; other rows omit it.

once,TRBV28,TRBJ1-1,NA,TGTGCCAGCGGGACAAGCGGCAAGAACACTGAAGCTTTCTTT,CASGTSGKNTEAFF
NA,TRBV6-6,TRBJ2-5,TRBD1,TGTGCCAGCAGTTCTTGGGGACAGGGGGCTTGGGAGACCCAGTACTTC,CASSSWGQGAWETQYF
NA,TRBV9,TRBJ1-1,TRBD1,TGTGCCAGCAGCGTAGTCGGACAGGGTGGAACTGAAGCTTTCTTT,CASSVVGQGGTEAFF
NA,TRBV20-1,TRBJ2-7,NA,TGCAGTGCTAGTGGGCTAGCCGCGTTCGAGCAGTACTTC,CSASGLAAFEQYF
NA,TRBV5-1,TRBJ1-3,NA,TGCGCCAGCAGCTTGGCAGGGGACGGAAACACCATATATTTT,CASSLAGDGNTIYF
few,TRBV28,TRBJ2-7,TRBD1,TGTGCCAGCAGTTTTCCCCTTGACAGGGACTCCTACGAGCAGTACTTC,CASSFPLDRDSYEQYF
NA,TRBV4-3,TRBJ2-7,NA,TGCGCCAGCAGCCAAGATTGGTACGCCTACTACGAGCAGTACTTC,CASSQDWYAYYEQYF
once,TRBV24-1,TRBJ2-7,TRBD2,TGTGCCACCAGTGGCCGGACTAGCGGGCTCTACGAGCAGTACTTC,CATSGRTSGLYEQYF
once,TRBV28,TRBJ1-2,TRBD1,TGTGCCAGCAGTGGGACAGGCCCCTTTGGCTACACCTTC,CASSGTGPFGYTF
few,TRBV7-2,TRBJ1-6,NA,TGTGCCAGCAGCTTATTGTCGGCAGGGGACAATTCACCCCTCCACTTT,CASSLLSAGDNSPLHF
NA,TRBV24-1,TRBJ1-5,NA,TGTGCCACCAGTAAAGCTTTCAATCAGCCCCAGCATTTT,CATSKAFNQPQHF
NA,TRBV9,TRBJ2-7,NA,TGTGCCAGCAGCGCGGGCGCCAGGGGTTGGGGTGGAGAGCAGTACTTC,CASSAGARGWGGEQYF
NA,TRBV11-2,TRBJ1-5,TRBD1,TGTGCCAGCAGCTTAGGGGGGACAGGGGGTTATCAGCCCCAGCATTTT,CASSLGGTGGYQPQHF
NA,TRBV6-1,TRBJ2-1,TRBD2,TGTGCCAGCAGTGAAAGGGAGGGTAGCCCCTACAATGAGCAGTTCTTC,CASSEREGSPYNEQFF
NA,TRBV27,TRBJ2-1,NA,TGTGCCAGCAGCCTAGTTGGGAGGCCATCCTACAATGAGCAGTTCTTC,CASSLVGRPSYNEQFF